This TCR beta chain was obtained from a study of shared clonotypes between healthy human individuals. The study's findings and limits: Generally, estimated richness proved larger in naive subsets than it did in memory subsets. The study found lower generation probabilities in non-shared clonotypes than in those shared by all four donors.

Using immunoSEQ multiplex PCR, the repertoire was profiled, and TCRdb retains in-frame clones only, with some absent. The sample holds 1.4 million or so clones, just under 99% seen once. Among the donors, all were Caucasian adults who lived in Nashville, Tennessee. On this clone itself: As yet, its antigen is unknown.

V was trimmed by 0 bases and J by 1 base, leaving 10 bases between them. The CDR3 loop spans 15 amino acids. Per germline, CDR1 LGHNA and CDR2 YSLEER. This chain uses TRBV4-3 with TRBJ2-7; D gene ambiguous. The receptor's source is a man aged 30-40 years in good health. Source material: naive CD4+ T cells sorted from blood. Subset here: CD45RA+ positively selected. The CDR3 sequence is CASSQDPKLSYEQYF. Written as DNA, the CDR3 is TGCGCCAGCAGCCAAGACCCGAAACTGTCCTACGAGCAGTACTTC.